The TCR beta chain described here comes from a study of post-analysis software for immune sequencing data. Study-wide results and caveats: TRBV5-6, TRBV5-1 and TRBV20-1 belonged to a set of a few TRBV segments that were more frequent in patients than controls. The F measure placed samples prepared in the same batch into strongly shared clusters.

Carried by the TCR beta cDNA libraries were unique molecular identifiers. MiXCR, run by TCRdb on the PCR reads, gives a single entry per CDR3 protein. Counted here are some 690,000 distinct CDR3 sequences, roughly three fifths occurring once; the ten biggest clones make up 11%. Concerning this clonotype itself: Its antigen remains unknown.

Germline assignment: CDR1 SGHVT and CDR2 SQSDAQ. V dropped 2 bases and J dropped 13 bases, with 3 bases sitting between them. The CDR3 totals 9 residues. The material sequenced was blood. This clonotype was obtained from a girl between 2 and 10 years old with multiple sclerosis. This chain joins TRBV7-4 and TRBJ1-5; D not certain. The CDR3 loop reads CASSLCQHF. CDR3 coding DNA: TGTGCCAGCAGCTTATGTCAGCATTTT.